This T cell receptor beta chain emerged from a study of identical twins. Findings and limits, study-wide: Beta out-of-frame twin sharing showed a weaker excess. Among out-of-frame alpha sequences shared by twins, low generation probability occurred in excess. Abundant beta clonotypes from cord blood bore fewer insertions; memory repertoires lacked this pattern.

A universal primer site was created by template switching, with the cDNA bearing unique molecular identifiers. TCRdb itself ran the 5' RACE reads through MiXCR, one entry per CDR3 protein. This sample has more than 1.5 million distinct CDR3 sequences, with more than 30% found just once. This CDR3 comprises 15 residues. V shed 2 bases and J 3 bases; nucleotides not matched to a gene: 3. Worth noting for this clonotype: Its antigen is as yet unknown.

Sequenced input: cord blood. The chain is built from TRBV12-3 or TRBV12-4 and TRBJ2-1; TRBD2 aligns across 8 bases. This TCR was sampled from a newborn girl in good health. The CDR3 reads CASSLKREIYNEQFF. The CDR3 DNA reads as TGTGCCAGCAGTTTAAAGCGGGAGATCTACAATGAGCAGTTCTTC.